These 5 T cell receptor beta chains came from one sample sequenced in a study of blood T cell repertoires in COVID-19. Some clones are missing from TCRdb's copy, which holds only in-frame ones; the method was immunoSEQ multiplex PCR. The sample has about 170,000 clones, around nine tenths seen once. Sequenced input: peripheral blood. The receptor set was obtained from a man in his 70s with acute or convalescent COVID-19.

The CDR3 loop reads CASRHGLQSGNEQFF. CDR3 DNA sequence: TGTGCCAGCAGGCACGGACTACAGAGCGGAAATGAGCAGTTCTTC. The chain combines TRBV6-5 with TRBJ2-1, with D maybe TRBD2 (6 bases). Trimming stripped 6 bases from V and 7 bases from J, with 19 bases between. This CDR3 has 15 amino acids. Germline V gene lookup returns CDR1 MNHEY and CDR2 SVGAGI.

This rearrangement joins TRBV28 to TRBJ2-7, with 9 bases identical to TRBD1. The V gene end was trimmed by 4 bases and the J gene end by 3 bases; junction bases not matched to a gene: 13. The germline CDR1 and CDR2 sequences are MDHEN and SYDVKM. The CDR3 loop spans 17 amino acids. CDR3 sequence: CASSSLAGTGRYYEQYF. For the CDR3, the DNA is TGTGCCAGCAGTTCCTTAGCCGGGACAGGGCGATACTACGAGCAGTACTTC.

As regards this clone: Other DNA sequences in this specimen translate into the identical CDR3. The gene calls are TRBV9 and TRBJ1-1; possible D gene TRBD1, 6 bases. The CDR3 runs to 14 residues. Germline V gene data show CDR1 as SGDLS and CDR2 as YYNGEE. V was cut by 1 base and J by 0 bases, with 7 bases left in between. CDR3 sequence reads: CASSVTGMNTEAFF. The CDR3, as DNA: TGTGCCAGCAGCGTAACAGGGATGAACACTGAAGCTTTCTTT.

The rearrangement uses TRBV20-1 and TRBJ1-1; possible D gene TRBD1, 5 bases. From germline, CDR1 is DFQATT and CDR2 SNEGSKA (reference sequence). With 6 bases removed from V and 10 bases from J, the gap between germline ends came to 15 bases. The CDR3 contains 11 residues. The CDR3 loop reads CSAAGPGGAFF. CDR3 coding DNA: TGCAGTGCGGCAGGCCCGGGGGGAGCTTTCTTT.

This sequence joins TRBV6-2 or TRBV6-3 and TRBJ2-3; 7 bases fit TRBD2. This CDR3 has 15 amino acids. Germline V CDR1 and CDR2: MNHEY, SVGEGT. Trimming took 5 bases from V and 2 from J; bases not matched to a gene: 7. As DNA, the CDR3 is TGTGCCAGCAGTCTAACCGGGACTATCACAGATACGCAGTATTTT. This codes for CASSLTGTITDTQYF.